What follows are 29 T cell receptor beta chains derived from one specimen sequenced in a study of T cell repertoires in cytomegalovirus infection. Via MiXCR, TCRdb re-called the reads, giving one row per CDR3 protein. The table lists fewer than 300,000 distinct CDR3 sequences, more than 20% of them singletons, with approximately 15% in the top ten. The source material was PBMCs. All receptors derive from a human donor in good health (CMV status not recorded). Some clones in this sample may be carry-over from other donors' samples.

This clonotype was counted only a few times. This chain joins TRBV6-6 and TRBJ2-3; 13 bases line up with TRBD2. The CDR3 spans 16 residues. Trimming cost V 6 bases and J 7 bases; bases outside gene matches: 10. The germline gives CDR1 MNHNY, CDR2 SVGAGI (reference sequence). The chain's CDR3 is CASRTTSGGDQYTQYF. The CDR3 DNA reads as TGTGCCAGCAGAACCACTAGCGGGGGGGACCAATATACGCAGTATTTT.

V usage is TRBV29-1 and J usage is TRBJ2-5; D remains unclear. Germline V gene data show CDR1 as SQVTM and CDR2 as ANQGSEA. V was clipped by 4 bases and J by 4 bases, with 1 base between them. The CDR3 loop spans 9 amino acids. This CDR3 is CSVGETQYF. The CDR3 coding sequence is TGCAGCGTTGGAGAGACCCAGTACTTC.

This clonotype was counted ten times or more. The genes are TRBV7-2 and TRBJ2-2; D gene unclear. Germline V gives CDR1 SGHTA, CDR2 FQGNSA. With 4 bases removed from V and 5 bases from J, the gap between germline ends came to 8 bases. The length of the CDR3 is 13 residues. The CDR3 coding sequence is TGTGCCAGCAGCTCGACCTGGACCGGGGAGCTGTTTTTT. Its translation is CASSSTWTGELFF.

This clonotype has only a few counts. The rearrangement joins TRBV7-6 to TRBJ1-6; D uncertain. This CDR3 contains 12 residues. Germline V gene lookup returns CDR1 SGHVS and CDR2 FNYEAQ. V was cut by 5 bases and J by 10 bases, with 9 bases left in between. The CDR3 DNA follows: TGTGCCAGCAGCCCAGTGGGGTCACCCCTCCACTTT. Residues: CASSPVGSPLHF.

This chain uses TRBV15 with TRBJ1-2; the D gene is possibly TRBD1 (5 bases). The CDR3 covers 14 residues. CDR1 is LNHNV and CDR2 is YYDKDF in the germline V gene (reference sequence). V lost 0 bases, J lost 4 bases, and 9 bases lay in between. The CDR3, as DNA: TGTGCCACCAGCAGAGAGGCAGGGAGCTATGGCTACACCTTC. Encoded protein: CATSREAGSYGYTF.

This clonotype has at least ten counts. V is TRBV7-2 and J is TRBJ1-2; maybe TRBD1 (5 bases). Trimming pared 1 base from V and 6 bases from J, leaving 12 bases between. Germline lookup yields CDR1 SGHTA and CDR2 FQGNSA. CDR3 length: 14 amino acids. The chain's CDR3 is CASSLGGWVDGYTF. For the CDR3, the DNA is TGTGCCAGCAGCTTAGGGGGGTGGGTTGATGGCTACACCTTC.

The CDR3 is CASSRLDLAYEQYF. The CDR3 nucleotides read TGTGCCAGCAGTCGGTTGGATCTGGCCTACGAGCAGTACTTC. The chain is built from TRBV5-6 and TRBJ2-7; D is unresolved. CDR3 length: 14 amino acids. Germline CDR1 reads SGHDT; CDR2 reads YYEEEE. Trimming removed 5 bases at V and 2 bases at J, with 14 bases between.

The chain employs TRBV7-9 and TRBJ2-3; 10 bases line up with TRBD2. The junction had 11 bases not matched to a gene; V was cut back by 5 bases and J by 0 bases. Per the germline V gene, CDR1 is SEHNR and CDR2 is FQNEAQ (reference sequence). CDR3 length equals 18 residues. CDR3 amino acids: CASSPASGRRPSTDTQYF. The DNA of the CDR3 is TGTGCCAGCAGCCCAGCTAGCGGGAGAAGACCTAGCACAGATACGCAGTATTTT. Combining the CDR3 with reference TRBV7-9 and TRBJ2-3 gives the whole variable domain DTGVSQNPRHKITKRGQNVTFRCDPISEHNRLYWYRQTLGQGPEFLTYFQNEAQLEKSRLLSDRFSAERPKGSFSTLEIQRTEQGDSAMYLCASSPASGRRPSTDTQYFGPGTRLTVL.

This clonotype has just a few counts. The chain uses TRBV20-1 and TRBJ2-1; 8 bases are a match to TRBD1. The CDR3 consists of 13 residues. From germline, CDR1 is DFQATT and CDR2 SNEGSKA (reference sequence). V was clipped by 5 bases and J by 8 bases; unmatched bases: 8. CDR3 sequence reads: CSAPRQGKDEQFF. The CDR3 coding sequence is TGCAGTGCTCCCCGACAGGGGAAGGATGAGCAGTTCTTC.

The rearrangement links TRBV28 to TRBJ1-5, with TRBD1 as a possible D gene (6 bases). V lost 6 bases and J lost 3, with 15 bases in between. The germline CDR1 and CDR2 sequences are MDHEN and SYDVKM. The CDR3 is 15 residues long. The CDR3 nucleotides are TGTGCCAGCAGCCCCCCCGGACAGTTCAATCAGCCCCAGCATTTT. Protein sequence: CASSPPGQFNQPQHF.

This clonotype appeared a few times. The chain couples TRBV23-1 to TRBJ2-7; the match to TRBD1 covers 8 bases. TRBV23-1 is classed as an ORF, of uncertain function. The length of the CDR3 is 15 residues. The V segment lost 2 bases and the J segment 5 bases; nucleotides outside the gene matches: 8. DNA of the CDR3: TGCGCCAGCAGTCAAACTGGGACAGGCATCAACGAGCAGTACTTC. Protein sequence: CASSQTGTGINEQYF.

The J gene is TRBJ1-5, the V gene TRBV4-2; tentative D call: TRBD1 (6 bases). The ends were cut back, 3 bases at V and 0 bases at J, with 9 bases in the middle. The germline V gene encodes CDR1 LGHNA and CDR2 YNFKEQ. The CDR3 is 15 residues long. CDR3 region: CASSHGTNSNQPQHF. The CDR3 nucleotides read TGTGCCAGCAGCCACGGGACAAATAGCAATCAGCCCCAGCATTTT.

This clonotype was seen a handful of times. The V and J genes are TRBV19 and TRBJ2-1; 11 bases are a match to TRBD2. With 3 bases clipped from V and 8 bases from J, the junction kept 6 bases outside the gene matches. There are 15 residues in the CDR3. CDR1 and CDR2 from the germline V gene are LNHDA and SQIVND (reference sequence). For the CDR3, the DNA is TGTGCCAGTAGTATTTCTACTAGCGGGAGTTATGAGCAGTTCTTC. Protein: CASSISTSGSYEQFF.

V and J are TRBV18 and TRBJ2-3; D possibly corresponds to TRBD2 (5 bases). This CDR3 is 14 amino acids long. Trimming pared 3 bases from V and 10 bases from J, leaving 17 bases between. Germline CDR1 KGHSH, CDR2 LQKENI. CDR3: CASSPLDGQAAQYF. DNA of the CDR3: TGTGCCAGCTCACCCCTGGACGGCCAAGCGGCGCAGTATTTT.

The chain joins TRBV6-5 to TRBJ1-2; 9 bases are shared with TRBD1. The CDR3 is 14 residues long. With V trimmed by 5 bases and J by 3 bases, 4 bases remained unmatched. Germline CDR1 is MNHEY and CDR2 is SVGAGI. As DNA, the CDR3 is TGTGCCAGCAGTAAACGGGACAGGGACTATGGCTACACCTTC. It translates to CASSKRDRDYGYTF.

This clonotype showed up just a few times. The gene calls are TRBV7-3 and TRBJ1-2; a possible D gene is TRBD1 (5 bases). The CDR3 covers 15 residues. Germline CDR1 SGHTA, CDR2 FQGTGA. Trimming cost V 2 bases and J 4 bases, with 14 bases left between them. CDR3 sequence: CASSLGTGVGYGYTF. In DNA, the CDR3 is TGTGCCAGCAGCTTAGGTACAGGAGTGGGCTATGGCTACACCTTC.

J is TRBJ1-4 and V is TRBV7-2; 9 nucleotides align to TRBD1. This CDR3 region has 15 residues. Looked up from germline, CDR1 is SGHTA and CDR2 is FQGNSA. The V and J ends lost 1 base and 7 bases, in that order; junction bases with no gene match: 4. DNA for the CDR3: TGTGCCAGCAGCTTAGACGGGACAGGGAGTGAAAAACTGTTTTTT. Protein sequence: CASSLDGTGSEKLFF.

This clonotype occurred once. Likely a read error: the CDR3 ends without its conserved phenylalanine or tryptophan. This sequence joins TRBV7-2 and TRBJ2-3; D unresolved. The V gene lost 1 base and the J gene lost 4 bases, with 6 bases spanning the gap. Germline values: CDR1 SGHTA, CDR2 FQGNSA. CDR3 length: 13 residues. The CDR3 DNA follows: TGTGCCAGCAGCTTAGGCCCGGCAGATACGCAGTATTAT. As protein: CASSLGPADTQYY.

The genes are TRBV27 and TRBJ2-7; 7 nucleotides line up with TRBD1. The length of the CDR3 is 16 residues. The V gene's germline CDR1 is MNHEY and CDR2 SMNVEV (reference sequence). J lost 3 bases, V lost 2 bases, and 10 bases had no gene match. CDR3 region: CASSLRPGTAFYEQYF. CDR3 nucleotides: TGTGCCAGCAGTTTACGTCCCGGGACAGCCTTCTACGAGCAGTACTTC.

This clonotype was seen ten or more times. The CDR3 DNA is TGTGCCAGCAGCTTGAGGACAGGGGGCAATCAGCCCCAGCATTTT. This codes for CASSLRTGGNQPQHF. The J gene is TRBJ1-5, the V gene TRBV7-2, with TRBD1 identical over 9 bases. The CDR3 covers 15 residues. Germline values: CDR1 SGHTA, CDR2 FQGNSA. J gave up 2 bases and V 3 bases, and 2 bases lay outside the gene matches.

The chain links TRBV6-6 to TRBJ2-1; D perhaps matches TRBD1 (6 bases). V was shortened by 6 bases and J by 4 bases, with 19 bases between the two germline ends. The CDR3 has 16 amino acids. The V gene's germline CDR1 is MNHNY and CDR2 SVGAGI (reference sequence). The CDR3 sequence is CASSSLGGAWYNEQFF. The CDR3 region has the DNA TGTGCCAGCAGCTCCTTAGGGGGAGCTTGGTACAATGAGCAGTTCTTC.

In this sample, this clonotype turned up a few times. The CDR3 protein is CASRDPSTDTQYF. The DNA of the CDR3 is TGTGCCAGTCGGGACCCTAGCACAGATACGCAGTATTTT. This chain uses TRBV10-3 with TRBJ2-3; TRBD1 or TRBD2 may be the D gene (5 bases each). The CDR3 totals 13 residues. Germline CDR1 and CDR2: ENHRY and SYGVKD. The V end was cut by 10 bases, the J end by 0 bases, with 11 bases between.

The V call is TRBV18, the J call TRBJ2-5, with D maybe TRBD2 (5 bases). The germline V and J ends were trimmed by 3 bases and 4 bases, with 12 bases remaining between them. The CDR3 has 14 amino acids. Looked up from germline, CDR1 is KGHSH and CDR2 is LQKENI. CDR3: CASSPVTGRETQYF. The DNA for the CDR3 is TGTGCCAGCTCACCGGTGACGGGGAGAGAGACCCAGTACTTC.

The rearrangement uses TRBV11-2 and TRBJ1-2; the match to TRBD1 covers 7 bases. Per the germline V gene, CDR1 is SGHAT and CDR2 is FQNNGV. The length of the CDR3 is 13 residues. The ends lost 5 bases at V and 7 bases at J; junction bases unmatched: 7. CDR3 nucleotides: TGTGCCAGCAGCCAGTCACAGGGGAGTGGCTACACCTTC. Translation gives CASSQSQGSGYTF.

A few counts support this clonotype. The gene calls are TRBV5-1 and TRBJ2-7; D remains ambiguous. This CDR3 region has 15 residues. Trimming pared 0 bases from V and 2 bases from J, leaving 12 bases between. Germline CDR1 and CDR2: SGHRS and YFSETQ. The CDR3 region is CASSLDRASTYEQYF. CDR3 nucleotides: TGCGCCAGCAGCTTGGATAGGGCCAGCACCTACGAGCAGTACTTC.

This chain links TRBV11-2 with TRBJ1-4; TRBD1 might be the D (5 bases). The CDR3 totals 15 residues. In germline, CDR1 is SGHAT, CDR2 FQNNGV. V lost 1 base and J 5 bases, leaving 11 bases between the germline ends. CDR3 sequence reads: CASSLVGGRNEKLFF. The CDR3 DNA reads TGTGCCAGCAGCTTAGTGGGGGGAAGGAATGAAAAACTGTTTTTT.

This clonotype turned up a few times. The rearrangement joins TRBV3-1 to TRBJ2-6; 10 bases agree with TRBD2. J was trimmed by 4 bases and V by 4 bases; bases with no gene match: 10. This CDR3 region has 18 residues. Germline V gene sequence: CDR1 LGHDT, CDR2 YNNKEL (reference sequence). CDR3 nucleotide sequence: TGTGCCAGCAGCCTTTATAGCGGGAGGATTACCGGGGCCAACGTCCTGACTTTC. It codes for CASSLYSGRITGANVLTF.

The chain links TRBV28 to TRBJ2-7; 9 positions match TRBD2. CDR3 length: 15 residues. V lost 2 bases to trimming and J lost 3 bases; unmatched junction nucleotides: 5. Per the germline V gene, CDR1 is MDHEN and CDR2 is SYDVKM. CDR3 sequence (DNA): TGTGCCAGCAGTTTACTAGCGGGACATATCTACGAGCAGTACTTC. Protein: CASSLLAGHIYEQYF.

Ten or more counts support this clonotype. This chain connects TRBV12-3 or TRBV12-4 to TRBJ1-1; D remains ambiguous. V lost 3 bases, J lost 5 bases, and 7 bases lay in between. The CDR3 sequence is 12 residues long. The CDR3 coding sequence is TGTGCCAGCAGTTTGGGAACAACTGAAGCTTTCTTT. This translates into CASSLGTTEAFF.